One and the same sample provided the 16 T cell receptor beta chains below, sequenced in a study of molecular identifiers for immune sequencing clone quantification. MiXCR, run by TCRdb on the PCR reads, gives a single entry per CDR3 protein. The repertoire has under 600,000 distinct CDR3 sequences, 20% to 25% of them found once; the top ten carry around 0.84%. The sequenced sample was naive CD8+ T cells from blood, with Jurkat cell RNA spiked in. As for subset: FACS-sorted CD8+CD4-CCR7+CD45RA+ naive T cells. These receptors all come from a human donor in good health. Some libraries in this study had Jurkat cell RNA spiked in.

As DNA, the CDR3 is TGTGCCAGTAGTATTGCGGGACGTCTCTCTGGGGCCAACGTCCTGACTTTC. It codes for CASSIAGRLSGANVLTF. The genes are TRBV19 and TRBJ2-6; possible D gene TRBD2, 6 bases. The CDR3 extends over 17 amino acids. Germline V CDR1 and CDR2: LNHDA, SQIVND (reference sequence). Trimming removed 3 bases at V and 0 bases at J, with 12 bases between.

At least ten counts were recorded for this clonotype. The J gene is TRBJ1-1, the V gene TRBV5-5; TRBD1 might be the D (5 bases). The CDR3 sequence is 14 residues long. Germline assignment: CDR1 SGHKS and CDR2 YYEKEE (reference sequence). The V end lost 2 bases, the J end lost 6 bases, and 14 bases lay between the germline ends. In DNA form, the CDR3 reads TGTGCCAGCAGCTTAGCCCCTTCGGGGCCTGAAGCTTTCTTT. Translated, it gives CASSLAPSGPEAFF.

As for this clonotype: An end of the junction differs from the germline gene, which may be a read error. V usage is TRBV4-3 and J usage is TRBJ2-7; D may match TRBD1 or TRBD2 (5 bases each). The CDR3 totals 14 residues. Germline-derived CDR1 and CDR2 are LGHNA and YSLEER. In DNA, the CDR3 is TGCGCCAGCAGCCAAGACCGGGACGTCTACGCGCAGTACTTC. Its translation: CASSQDRDVYAQYF.

This clonotype occurred once. A much larger clone differs from this one at a single base, so this may be a read error. The chain links TRBV7-2 to TRBJ2-7, with a tentative D call TRBD2 (5 bases). Germline CDR1 and CDR2: SGHTA and FQGNSA. Between the trimmed V and J ends, which lost 7 bases and 3 bases, there was a span of 13 bases. There are 13 residues in the CDR3. CDR3 DNA sequence: TGTGCCAGCAACTTTCACCGGGGCTACGAGCAGTACTTC. Translation gives CASNFHRGYEQYF.

This clonotype has ten or more counts. The chain has TRBV6-5 and TRBJ2-3; TRBD2 matches at 7 bases. The V and J ends lost 0 bases and 3 bases, in that order; junction bases with no gene match: 6. The germline V gene has CDR1 MNHEY and CDR2 SVGAGI. CDR3 length equals 16 residues. CDR3 nucleotides: TGTGCCAGCAGTTACTCGAGCGGGGCGGAGACAGATACGCAGTATTTT. Amino acids: CASSYSSGAETDTQYF.

This chain links TRBV20-1 with TRBJ2-1; maybe TRBD2 (5 bases). CDR1 and CDR2 (germline): DFQATT, SNEGSKA (reference sequence). V lost 2 bases to trimming and J lost 0 bases, with 8 bases between them. The CDR3 runs 14 residues. The CDR3 DNA reads TGCAGTGCTAGACCGACTAACTCCTACAATGAGCAGTTCTTC. This codes for CSARPTNSYNEQFF.

The gene calls are TRBV6-2 or TRBV6-3 and TRBJ2-7; D call uncertain. The CDR3 totals 14 residues. V was shortened by 5 bases and J by 2 bases, with 13 bases between the two germline ends. Germline loops: CDR1 MNHEY, CDR2 SVGEGT. This CDR3 is CASSNTRVTYEQYF. Written as DNA, the CDR3 is TGTGCCAGCAGTAATACCAGAGTTACCTACGAGCAGTACTTC.

The V call is TRBV2, the J call TRBJ1-6, with D hard to call. V shed 7 bases and J shed 7 bases, with 5 bases lying between them. Germline CDR1 SNHLY, CDR2 FYNNEI. The CDR3 totals 11 residues. CDR3 in amino acids: CASKGNSPLHF. DNA of the CDR3: TGTGCCAGCAAGGGAAATTCACCCCTCCACTTT. The full variable domain, with the rest looked up from reference TRBV2 and TRBJ1-6, is EPEVTQTPSHQVTQMGQEVILRCVPISNHLYFYWYRQILGQKVEFLVSFYNNEISEKSEIFDDQFSVERPDGSNFTLKIRSTKLEDSAMYFCASKGNSPLHFGNGTRLTVT.

With respect to this clonotype: Given a much more abundant clone one base away, this may be a read error. The chain links TRBV12-3 or TRBV12-4 to TRBJ2-3; D not resolved. This CDR3 has 12 residues. The DNA of the CDR3 is TGTACCAGCAGGTTTAGTGCAGATACGCAGTATTTT. Protein sequence: CTSRFSADTQYF.

The table lists this clonotype with a few counts. The chain joins TRBV4-3 to TRBJ2-7, with TRBD2 matching over 7 bases. The CDR3 has 14 amino acids. Trimming removed 3 bases from V and 7 bases from J; junction bases left unmatched: 9. Germline-derived CDR1 and CDR2 are LGHNA and YSLEER. The CDR3 loop is CASSQGRWGGEQYF. CDR3 in DNA: TGCGCCAGCAGCCAGGGACGATGGGGGGGGGAGCAGTACTTC.

This clonotype was counted a few times. The chain joins TRBV9 to TRBJ1-3; D is perhaps TRBD1 (6 bases). The CDR3 spans 19 residues. The germline V gene encodes CDR1 SGDLS and CDR2 YYNGEE. Trimming pared 3 bases from V and 0 bases from J, leaving 22 bases between. CDR3 sequence (DNA): TGTGCCAGCAGCGCGCCAAAGCTACAGGGTCTGTCCTCTGGAAACACCATATATTTT. Translated, it gives CASSAPKLQGLSSGNTIYF.

This clonotype has ten or more counts. The J gene is TRBJ1-4, the V gene TRBV4-1, with 9 bases matching TRBD1. The CDR3 spans 15 residues. With 0 bases clipped from V and 5 bases from J, the junction kept 1 base outside the gene matches. CDR1 is MGHRA, CDR2 YSYEKL, per germline. The CDR3, as DNA: TGCGCCAGCAGCCAAGATGGACAGGGGAATGAAAAACTGTTTTTT. This translates into CASSQDGQGNEKLFF.

In this sample, this clonotype turned up a few times. The J gene is TRBJ1-1, the V gene TRBV6-2 or TRBV6-3; TRBD1 might be the D (6 bases). The CDR3 covers 18 residues. Germline V lookup: CDR1 MNHEY, CDR2 SVGEGT. Trimming left V 3 bases short and J 1 base short, with 21 bases between. The CDR3 bases are TGTGCCAGCAGTTATGATAAACCGAACAGGGTACAGAACACTGAAGCTTTCTTT. Encoded protein: CASSYDKPNRVQNTEAFF.

This clonotype has at least ten counts. The chain carries TRBV4-2 and TRBJ2-7, with 10 nucleotides matching TRBD2. CDR1 LGHNA and CDR2 YNFKEQ come from the germline V gene. V was pared by 0 bases and J by 2 bases, with 1 base of the junction left unmatched. The CDR3 extends over 15 amino acids. CDR3 residues: CASSQEGLAPYEQYF. The CDR3 DNA reads TGTGCCAGCAGCCAAGAGGGACTAGCGCCCTACGAGCAGTACTTC.

Ten or more counts support this clonotype. This chain connects TRBV4-3 to TRBJ2-7; D assignment may be TRBD1 or TRBD2 (5 bases each). CDR3 length: 15 amino acids. V lost 1 base, J lost 3 bases, and 13 bases lay in between. In germline, CDR1 is LGHNA, CDR2 YSLEER. This CDR3 reads CASSQARGPSYEQYF. DNA of the CDR3: TGCGCCAGCAGCCAAGCCCGGGGCCCCAGCTACGAGCAGTACTTC.

This clonotype was seen repeatedly, ten times or more. This chain uses TRBV7-9 with TRBJ2-3; TRBD2 agrees at 13 bases. Germline loops: CDR1 SEHNR, CDR2 FQNEAQ (reference sequence). This CDR3 is built from 17 residues. V was clipped by 4 bases and J by 3 bases; unmatched bases: 7. The CDR3 coding sequence is TGTGCCAGCAGCTCTCCCGGACTAGCGGGGGAGACAGATACGCAGTATTTT. Residues: CASSSPGLAGETDTQYF. Filled out from reference TRBV7-9 and TRBJ2-3, the complete variable domain reads DTGVSQNPRHKITKRGQNVTFRCDPISEHNRLYWYRQTLGQGPEFLTYFQNEAQLEKSRLLSDRFSAERPKGSFSTLEIQRTEQGDSAMYLCASSSPGLAGETDTQYFGPGTRLTVL.